One T cell receptor beta chain is described in this entry. What it binds is not known. This sample stems from a study of T-cell reconstitution after alpha-beta-depleted transplantation in children. Researchers prepared the TCRbeta library using unique molecular identifiers, the study reports. TCRdb reanalysed the PCR reads using MiXCR and keeps one entry per CDR3 protein. Of 300,000 to 400,000 distinct CDR3 sequences in the sample, 15% to 20% are singletons; the top ten hold about 41%. The CDR3 contains 14 residues. Trimming left V 8 bases short and J 2 bases short, with 12 bases between. Germline CDR1 is SGHTA and CDR2 is FQGNSA. Study-level findings and limits: Recipient T cells and thymic progenitors that survived gave rise to the high TCRbeta diversity observed at day 60 in some patients.

The sample consisted of PBMCs, mostly from graft donor cells, taken 360 days after TCRalphabeta/CD19-depleted stem cell transplant. V gene TRBV7-2 combines with J gene TRBJ2-2, with D tentatively TRBD1 or TRBD2 (5 bases each). The sequence came from a male patient between 2 and 10 years old who had a stem cell transplant for acute lymphoblastic leukemia, so the T cells may come from the graft donor. In nucleotides, the CDR3 is TGTGCCAGCCGGGACGCCCCAAACACCGGGGAGCTGTTTTTT. As protein: CASRDAPNTGELFF.